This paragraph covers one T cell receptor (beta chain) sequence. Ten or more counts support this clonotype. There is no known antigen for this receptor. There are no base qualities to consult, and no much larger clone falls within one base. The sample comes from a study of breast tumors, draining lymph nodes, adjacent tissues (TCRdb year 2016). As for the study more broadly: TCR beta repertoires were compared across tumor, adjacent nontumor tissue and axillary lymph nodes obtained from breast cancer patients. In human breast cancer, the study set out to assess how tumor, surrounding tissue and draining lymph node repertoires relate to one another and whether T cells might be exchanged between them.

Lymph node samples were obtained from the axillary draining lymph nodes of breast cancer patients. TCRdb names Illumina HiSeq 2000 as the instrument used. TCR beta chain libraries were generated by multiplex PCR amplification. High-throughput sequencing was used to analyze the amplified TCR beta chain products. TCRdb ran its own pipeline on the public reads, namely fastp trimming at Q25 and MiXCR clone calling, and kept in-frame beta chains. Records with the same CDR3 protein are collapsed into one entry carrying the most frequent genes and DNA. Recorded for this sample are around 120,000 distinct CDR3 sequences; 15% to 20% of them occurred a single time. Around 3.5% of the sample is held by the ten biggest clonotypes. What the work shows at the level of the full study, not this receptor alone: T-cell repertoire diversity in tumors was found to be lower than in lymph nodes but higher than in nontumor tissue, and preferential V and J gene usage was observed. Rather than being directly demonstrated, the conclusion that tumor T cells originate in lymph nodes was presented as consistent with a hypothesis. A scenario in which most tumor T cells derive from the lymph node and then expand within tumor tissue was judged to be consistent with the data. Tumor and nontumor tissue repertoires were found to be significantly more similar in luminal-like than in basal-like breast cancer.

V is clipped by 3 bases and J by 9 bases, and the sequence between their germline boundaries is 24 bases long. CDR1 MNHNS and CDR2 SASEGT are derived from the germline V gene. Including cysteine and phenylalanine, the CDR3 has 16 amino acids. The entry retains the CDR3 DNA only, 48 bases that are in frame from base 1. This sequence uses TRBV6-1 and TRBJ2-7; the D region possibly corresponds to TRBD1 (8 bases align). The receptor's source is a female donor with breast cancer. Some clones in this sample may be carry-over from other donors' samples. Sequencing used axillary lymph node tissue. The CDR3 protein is CASSEPNRGGHLAQYF. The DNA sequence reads TGTGCCAGCAGTGAGCCAAACAGGGGGGGACACCTAGCGCAGTACTTC.